The rows below give T cell receptor beta chains drawn from one sample of a study of cytomegalovirus exposure and HLA in healthy donors. Produced via immunoSEQ multiplex PCR; TCRdb's table is partial and in-frame only. The table has some 150,000 clones, roughly 80% seen once; the top ten hold about 4.1%. The sample consisted of PBMCs. The receptors shown here come from a woman aged 40-49 years in good health and CMV-seropositive. CDR3s include the opening cysteine and the closing phenylalanine or tryptophan. A D gene is named only where the DNA matches it firmly.

V,D,CDR3
TRBV7-9,-,CASSSPGVYEQYF
TRBV19,TRBD1,CASSTATGGFLSMNTEAFF
TRBV4-2,TRBD1,CASSQEGQGASGYTF
TRBV2,-,CASSRQLMSSNQPQHF
TRBV4-2,-,CASSQAGGGTEAFF
TRBV11-3,TRBD1,CASSPGQGPGNTIYF
TRBV7-9,-,CSSSLLGGGSYEQYF
TRBV15,TRBD1,CATSRPDRGQETQYF
TRBV25-1,-,CASSEYPRSDEQYF
TRBV18,TRBD2,CASSPPGLAGDTGELFF
TRBV21-1,-,CASSNRAGGNYEQYF
TRBV7-6,-,CASSLDSTPNSGDTQYF
TRBV9,-,CASSVGGGLEEKLFF
TRBV28,-,CASRLYRAQGSEQYF
TRBV4-2,TRBD2,CASSYPGTSGTIEQFF
TRBV15,-,CATSRDLGESYNEQFF
TRBV5-4,-,CASSWGREANYGYTF
TRBV7-9,-,CASSLILQGAATEAFF
TRBV5-1,-,CASTYRVGDTQYF